This TCR beta chain was observed in a study of T cell changes during pregnancy in multiple sclerosis. Germline lookup yields CDR1 LNHDA and CDR2 SQIVND (reference sequence). The CDR3 spans 15 residues. The V and J ends lost 1 base and 2 bases, in that order; junction bases with no gene match: 3. Libraries were prepared by immunoSEQ multiplex PCR; TCRdb keeps only in-frame clonotypes and omits some of them. Of around 63,000 clones in the sample, around 91% were seen once. The genes are TRBV19 and TRBJ2-7; 9 bases are a match to TRBD1. The receptor was isolated from a female donor in good health, enrolled as a control in a pregnancy study. The material was peripheral blood, obtained after pregnancy. The CDR3 DNA sequence: TGTGCCAGTAGTATAGGACAGGGGGGGACCTACGAGCAGTACTTC. It translates to CASSIGQGGTYEQYF.